The clone carrying this TCR beta chain was counted a single time. This record comes from a study of cytomegalovirus exposure and HLA in healthy donors. V was trimmed by 5 bases and J by 11 bases, leaving 10 bases between them. Germline V gene data show CDR1 as MDHEN and CDR2 as SYDVKM. The CDR3 consists of 11 residues. PCR primers comprised 60 Vbeta and 13 Jbeta primers. The method was immunoSEQ multiplex PCR; TCRdb's version includes in-frame clones alone and lacks a portion of them. The repertoire holds 130,000 or so clones, with around 90% as singletons. The chain has TRBV28 and TRBJ1-5; D is unresolved. The sample taken for sequencing was PBMCs. The source of this sequence is a woman aged 40 to 55 in good health and CMV-seronegative. The CDR3 loop is CASSLSRAQHF. The CDR3 bases are TGTGCCAGCAGTCTCTCGAGGGCCCAGCATTTT.